The present entry profiles one T cell receptor beta chain with its context. The method was immunoSEQ multiplex PCR; TCRdb's version includes in-frame clones alone and lacks a portion of them. The table has around 23,000 clones, approximately 54% seen once. CDR1 is MNHEY and CDR2 is SVGAGI in the germline V gene. The CDR3 runs 15 residues. J was trimmed by 4 bases and V by 9 bases; bases with no gene match: 12. The sample originates from a study of radiation and T cells in renal cell carcinoma. Treatment noted: treatment-naive control, cytoreductive nephrectomy. The patient's renal cell carcinoma had clear cell pathology.

This material consisted of tumor tissue, taken from a patient whose treatment was nephrectomy without radiotherapy. The V call is TRBV6-5, the J call TRBJ2-3; 8 nucleotides match TRBD1. This sequence was found in a human donor with renal cell carcinoma. CDR3 residues: CASHETGVPSDTQYF. In DNA form, the CDR3 reads TGTGCCAGTCATGAGACAGGGGTTCCGTCAGATACGCAGTATTTT.